One and the same sample provided the 12 T cell receptor beta chains below, sequenced in a study of blood T cell repertoires in COVID-19. The data were produced by immunoSEQ multiplex PCR, yet TCRdb's version contains in-frame clones alone and is incomplete. The table includes over 100,000 clones, over 60% detected once. Sequenced: peripheral blood. These TCRs come from a woman between 70 and 85 years old with acute or convalescent COVID-19.

This clone was detected only a few times. V is TRBV6-5 and J is TRBJ1-3; D possibly corresponds to TRBD1 (5 bases). The CDR3 sequence is 13 residues long. Germline V gene data show CDR1 as MNHEY and CDR2 as SVGAGI. The V end lost 5 bases, the J end lost 4 bases, and 9 bases lay between the germline ends. The CDR3 reads CASSPGPGNTIYF. The CDR3 region has the DNA TGTGCCAGCAGTCCAGGGCCCGGAAACACCATATATTTT.

This clone appeared many times. The V and J genes are TRBV7-2 and TRBJ1-5; maybe TRBD1 (5 bases). This CDR3 has 13 amino acids. Per germline, CDR1 SGHTA and CDR2 FQGNSA. V was pared by 6 bases and J by 4 bases, with 10 bases between. The CDR3 coding sequence is TGTGCCAGCAGTCTAAGACAGAATCAGCCCCAGCATTTT. It specifies CASSLRQNQPQHF.

The CDR3 spells CASSEKIPIQGHVEQFF. CDR3 nucleotide sequence: TGTGCCAGCAGTGAAAAAATTCCTATACAGGGCCATGTTGAGCAGTTCTTC. J is TRBJ2-1 and V is TRBV2; possible D gene TRBD1, 6 bases. The CDR3 runs 17 residues. Germline CDR1 and CDR2: SNHLY and FYNNEI. V was clipped by 2 bases and J by 9 bases, with 23 bases between them.

This clone appeared once. The rearrangement joins TRBV7-2 to TRBJ2-1, with TRBD2 matching over 13 bases. The CDR3 length is 17 residues. V was pared by 4 bases and J by 9 bases, with 12 bases of the junction left unmatched. Germline CDR1 reads SGHTA; CDR2 reads FQGNSA. CDR3 sequence (DNA): TGTGCCAGCAGCTCGATCCAAAGGACTAGCGGGAGAGGTGAGCAGTTCTTC. It codes for CASSSIQRTSGRGEQFF.

The chain links TRBV19 to TRBJ1-2; 7 nucleotides agree with TRBD1. The CDR3 is 13 residues long. Germline CDR1 LNHDA, CDR2 SQIVND (reference sequence). V lost 1 base to trimming and J lost 10 bases; unmatched junction nucleotides: 6. Here the CDR3 reads CASSIGQGDVYTF. The CDR3 DNA follows: TGTGCCAGTAGTATAGGGCAGGGGGACGTCTACACCTTC.

CDR3 in DNA: TGTGCCAGCAGTGAATTGAGGGGGCCCGGGGTTGGCTACACCTTC. Translated, it gives CASSELRGPGVGYTF. The chain is built from TRBV25-1 and TRBJ1-2, with 7 nucleotides matching TRBD1. This CDR3 has 15 amino acids. Germline V gene lookup returns CDR1 MGHDK and CDR2 SYGVNS. V lost 1 base, J lost 7 bases, and 9 bases stayed unmatched.

This clone was counted only a few times. The rearrangement uses TRBV5-1 and TRBJ1-6; 9 bases fit TRBD1. The germline V gene encodes CDR1 SGHRS and CDR2 YFSETQ. Unmatched junction bases numbered 5, after V lost 0 bases and J lost 7 bases. The CDR3 contains 16 residues. For the CDR3, the DNA is TGCGCCAGCAGCTTGGCCCCGACAGGGGGGAATTCACCCCTCCACTTT. It codes for CASSLAPTGGNSPLHF.

The rearrangement links TRBV4-1 to TRBJ2-7, with 10 bases lining up with TRBD2. The length of the CDR3 is 15 residues. V shed 4 bases, J shed 2 bases, and the junction held 5 bases outside the gene matches. Germline V gene data show CDR1 as MGHRA and CDR2 as YSYEKL. The CDR3 bases are TGCGCCAGCAGCCCCGGGACTAGCGCTACCTACGAGCAGTACTTC. Protein: CASSPGTSATYEQYF.

This rearrangement joins TRBV28 to TRBJ1-3; D is unresolved. V lost 3 bases and J lost 0, with 15 bases in between. This CDR3 spans 17 amino acids. CDR1 and CDR2 from the germline V gene are MDHEN and SYDVKM. The CDR3 DNA sequence: TGTGCCAGCAGTTTTAGGTTTTCACACAGCTCTGGAAACACCATATATTTT. It specifies CASSFRFSHSSGNTIYF. Full variable domain (outside the CDR3, taken from reference TRBV28 and TRBJ1-3): DVKVTQSSRYLVKRTGEKVFLECVQDMDHENMFWYRQDPGLGLRLIYFSYDVKMKEKGDIPEGYSVSREKKERFSLILESASTNQTSMYLCASSFRFSHSSGNTIYFGEGSWLTVV.

This rearrangement joins TRBV7-9 to TRBJ1-2; D might be TRBD1 (6 bases). The CDR3 runs to 15 residues. The germline CDR1 and CDR2 sequences are SEHNR and FQNEAQ (reference sequence). V lost 0 bases, J lost 6 bases, and 14 bases lay in between. The CDR3 is CASSLAAQGGHGYTF. The CDR3 DNA reads as TGTGCCAGCAGCTTAGCAGCACAGGGAGGGCATGGCTACACCTTC.

The rearrangement joins TRBV12-3 or TRBV12-4 to TRBJ1-6; TRBD1 might be the D (5 bases). The CDR3 totals 13 residues. V was trimmed by 6 bases and J by 10 bases, leaving 13 bases between them. The CDR3: CASSLGVGSPLHF. For the CDR3, the DNA is TGTGCCAGCAGCCTAGGGGTAGGGTCACCCCTCCACTTT.

This sequence joins TRBV10-3 and TRBJ2-1; TRBD1 matches 7 bases. V lost 7 bases to trimming and J lost 4 bases; unmatched junction nucleotides: 7. CDR1 and CDR2 from the germline V gene are ENHRY and SYGVKD. This CDR3 has 14 residues. CDR3 sequence: CAITWDSQYNEQFF. In nucleotides, the CDR3 is TGTGCCATCACCTGGGACAGCCAATACAATGAGCAGTTCTTC.